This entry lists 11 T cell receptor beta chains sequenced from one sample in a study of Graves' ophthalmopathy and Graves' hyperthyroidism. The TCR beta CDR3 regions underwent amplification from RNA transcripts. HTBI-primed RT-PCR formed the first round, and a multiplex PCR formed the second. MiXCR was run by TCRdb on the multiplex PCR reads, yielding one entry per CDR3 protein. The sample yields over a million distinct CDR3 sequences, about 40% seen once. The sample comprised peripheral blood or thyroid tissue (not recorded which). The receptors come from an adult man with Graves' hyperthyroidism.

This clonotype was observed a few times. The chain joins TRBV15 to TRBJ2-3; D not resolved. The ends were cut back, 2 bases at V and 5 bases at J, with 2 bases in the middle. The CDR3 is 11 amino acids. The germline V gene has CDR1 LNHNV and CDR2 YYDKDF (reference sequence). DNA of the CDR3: TGTGCCACCAGCAGACAAGATACGCAGTATTTT. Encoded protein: CATSRQDTQYF. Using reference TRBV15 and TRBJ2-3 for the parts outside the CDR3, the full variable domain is DAMVIQNPRYQVTQFGKPVTLSCSQTLNHNVMYWYQQKSSQAPKLLFHYYDKDFNNEADTPDNFQSRRPNTSFCFLDIRSPGLGDTAMYLCATSRQDTQYFGPGTRLTVL.

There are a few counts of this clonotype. The DNA for the CDR3 is TGTGCCATCAGTGAGGCGGAGAATGAGCAGTTCTTC. This codes for CAISEAENEQFF. V is TRBV10-3 and J is TRBJ2-5; D not resolved. With the DNA end fitting TRBJ2-1 better, the J assignment may be wrong. CDR1 and CDR2 (germline): ENHRY, SYGVKD. CDR3 length: 12 residues.

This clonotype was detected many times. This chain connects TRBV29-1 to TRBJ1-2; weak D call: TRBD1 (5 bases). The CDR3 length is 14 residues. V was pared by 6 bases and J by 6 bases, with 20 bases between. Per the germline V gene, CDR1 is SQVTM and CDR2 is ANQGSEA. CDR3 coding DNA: TGCAGCGTGTTCACCCAGGGAGACGGCGATGGCTACACCTTC. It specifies CSVFTQGDGDGYTF.

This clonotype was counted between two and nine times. For the CDR3, the DNA is TGTGCCAGCAGTTACTCCGGCGGTAGCGGGAGTGAGACCCAGTACTTC. Translating gives CASSYSGGSGSETQYF. V is TRBV12-3 or TRBV12-4 and J is TRBJ2-5, with 9 bases aligning to TRBD2. This CDR3 spans 16 amino acids. After removal of 4 bases from V and 5 bases from J, the junction contained 11 bases not matched to a gene.

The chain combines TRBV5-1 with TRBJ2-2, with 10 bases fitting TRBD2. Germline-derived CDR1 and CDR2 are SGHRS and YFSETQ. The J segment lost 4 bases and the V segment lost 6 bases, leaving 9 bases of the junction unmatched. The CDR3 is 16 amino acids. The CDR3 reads CASKAAASGGTGELFF. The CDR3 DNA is TGCGCCAGCAAGGCCGCGGCTAGCGGGGGCACCGGGGAGCTGTTTTTT.

CDR3 amino acids: CAIRPGQGAIYGYTF. As DNA, the CDR3 is TGTGCCATCAGACCGGGACAGGGGGCCATCTATGGCTACACCTTC. The rearrangement uses TRBV10-3 and TRBJ1-2; 12 bases are shared with TRBD1. CDR3 length: 15 amino acids. Germline CDR1 is ENHRY and CDR2 is SYGVKD. The trim removed 6 bases at V and 4 bases at J, leaving 6 bases unmatched.

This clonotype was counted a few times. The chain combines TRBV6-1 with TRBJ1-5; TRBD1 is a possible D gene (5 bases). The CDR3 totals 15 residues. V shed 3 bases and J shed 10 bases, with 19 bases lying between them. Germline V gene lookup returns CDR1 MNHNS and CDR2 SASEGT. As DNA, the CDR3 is TGTGCCAGCAGTGAGGGGCCCGCAGCGAGTTATCCCCAGCATTTT. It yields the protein CASSEGPAASYPQHF.

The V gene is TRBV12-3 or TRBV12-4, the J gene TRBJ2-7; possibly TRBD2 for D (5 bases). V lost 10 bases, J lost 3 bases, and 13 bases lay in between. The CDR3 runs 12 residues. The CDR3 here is CATQRYGYEQYF. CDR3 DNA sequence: TGTGCCACCCAGCGGTACGGCTACGAGCAGTACTTC.

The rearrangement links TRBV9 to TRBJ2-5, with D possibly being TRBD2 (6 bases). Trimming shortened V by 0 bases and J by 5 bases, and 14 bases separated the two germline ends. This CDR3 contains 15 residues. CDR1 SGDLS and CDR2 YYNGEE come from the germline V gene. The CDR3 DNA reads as TGTGCCAGCAGCGTAGCCGGCGGGGACTGGGAGACCCAGTACTTC. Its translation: CASSVAGGDWETQYF.

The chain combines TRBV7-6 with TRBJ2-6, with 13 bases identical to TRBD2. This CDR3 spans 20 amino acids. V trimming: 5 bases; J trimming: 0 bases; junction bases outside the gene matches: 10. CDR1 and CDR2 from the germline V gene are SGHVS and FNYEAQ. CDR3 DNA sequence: TGTGCCAGCAGCGATCCGGGACTAGCGGGACCACTCTCTGGGGCCAACGTCCTGACTTTC. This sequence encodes CASSDPGLAGPLSGANVLTF.

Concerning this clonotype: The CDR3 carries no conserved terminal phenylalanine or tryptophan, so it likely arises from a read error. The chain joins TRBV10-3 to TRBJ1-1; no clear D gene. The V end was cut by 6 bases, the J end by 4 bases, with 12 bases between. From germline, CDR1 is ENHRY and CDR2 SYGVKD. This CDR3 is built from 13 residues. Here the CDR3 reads CAISDDTSTEAFS. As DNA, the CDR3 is TGTGCCATCAGCGATGACACTAGCACTGAAGCTTTCTCT.